This T cell receptor beta chain derives from a study of cytomegalovirus exposure and HLA in healthy donors. CDR1 MGHRA and CDR2 YSYEKL come from the germline V gene. The V gene end was trimmed by 3 bases and the J gene end by 15 bases; junction bases not matched to a gene: 16. This CDR3 is built from 16 residues. The PCR employed 60 Vbeta primers together with 13 Jbeta primers. Sequenced by immunoSEQ multiplex PCR; TCRdb stores in-frame clones only, minus some. The top ten clones hold around 4% of a sample with roughly 120,000 clones, around 81% of them seen once. Points from the study as a whole: Several of the most significant clusters were apparently associated with common viral pathogens in a later analysis.

This clone was counted once. What it binds is not known. The source is a woman aged 25 to 39 in good health and CMV-seronegative. The genes are TRBV4-1 and TRBJ1-6, with TRBD1 matching 8 bases. Sequencing used PBMCs. The CDR3 coding sequence is TGCGCCAGCAGCCATGGACAGGGCCCTTTCACTCGGGGCCTCCACTTT. Its translation: CASSHGQGPFTRGLHF.